The clone carrying this TCR beta chain has just a few counts. Extracted RNA was reverse transcribed, and the resulting cDNA served as sequencing template. The assay was immunoSEQ multiplex PCR, and TCRdb's table has in-frame clones only and misses some. The sample lists approximately 130,000 clones, roughly 50% seen once, with about 10% in the top ten. This sample was taken from a study of CD8+ T cells in alopecia areata. Germline V gives CDR1 GTSNPN, CDR2 SVGIG (reference sequence). The CDR3 has 15 residues. The J segment lost 5 bases and the V segment lost 0 bases, leaving 7 bases of the junction unmatched. Lesional scalp punch biopsies and peripheral blood came from alopecia areata patients.

Material: NKG2D-low CD8+ T cells sorted from blood. The clonotype originates from a human donor with alopecia areata. This chain connects TRBV30 to TRBJ2-1; 7 bases align to TRBD2. This chain's CDR3 is CAWSVVERGNNEQFF. CDR3 DNA: TGTGCCTGGAGTGTGGTTGAGCGGGGAAACAATGAGCAGTTCTTC.